Shown below are 17 T cell receptor beta chains from a single sample sequenced in a study of esophageal squamous cell carcinoma under preoperative chemotherapy. In TCRdb, the PCR reads were re-called with MiXCR into one record per CDR3 protein. The data show about 6,600 distinct CDR3 sequences, under 35% seen once. Time point: before preoperative PTX-NDP chemotherapy. Sample collection occurred from a patient given preoperative chemotherapy. These receptors all stem from a human donor with esophageal squamous cell carcinoma. The donor label of this sample is uncertain.

The chain combines TRBV27 with TRBJ2-1; the D gene is possibly TRBD1 (5 bases). The V end was cut by 5 bases, the J end by 12 bases, with 14 bases between. Germline V gene lookup returns CDR1 MNHEY and CDR2 SMNVEV (reference sequence). This CDR3 has 12 residues. The CDR3 sequence: CASSVRRGGQFF. CDR3 sequence (DNA): TGTGCCAGCAGTGTAAGAAGGGGCGGGCAGTTCTTC.

In its sample, this clonotype was seen many times. The chain couples TRBV27 to TRBJ2-2; 8 nucleotides align to TRBD2. V lost 4 bases to trimming and J lost 5 bases; unmatched junction nucleotides: 15. The CDR3 is 18 residues long. The germline CDR1 and CDR2 sequences are MNHEY and SMNVEV (reference sequence). The CDR3 spells CASSSSLAGAGITGELFF. Here the CDR3 DNA reads TGTGCCAGCAGTTCCAGCCTAGCGGGTGCTGGTATAACCGGGGAGCTGTTTTTT.

This clonotype was detected only once. V is TRBV7-8 and J is TRBJ2-1; possible D gene TRBD1, 5 bases. The closer fit of TRBJ2-7 to the DNA end suggests the J call may be wrong. This CDR3 contains 13 residues. Germline V gives CDR1 SGHVS, CDR2 FQNEAQ. The CDR3 reads CASSPSDMPEQYV. CDR3 nucleotide sequence: TGTGCCAGCAGCCCCTCGGACATGCCTGAGCAGTACGTC.

The sample holds many counts of this clonotype. J is TRBJ1-1 and V is TRBV7-6, with D perhaps matching TRBD1 (5 bases). The CDR3 has 16 amino acids. V lost 0 bases to trimming and J lost 4 bases, with 15 bases between them. From germline, CDR1 is SGHVS and CDR2 FNYEAQ. CDR3 sequence (DNA): TGTGCCAGCAGCTTAGCAGTGGGGGGGTCAAGCACTGAAGCTTTCTTT. The encoded protein is CASSLAVGGSSTEAFF.

The chain uses TRBV7-2 and TRBJ2-1; 9 bases map to TRBD1. The ends lost 3 bases at V and 14 bases at J; junction bases unmatched: 14. Germline V lookup: CDR1 SGHTA, CDR2 FQGNSA. The CDR3 is made up of 15 amino acids. In DNA, the CDR3 is TGTGCCAGCAGCTTGGGACAGGGCAGAGACAGTGGGGAGTTCTTC. Translation gives CASSLGQGRDSGEFF. Filled out from reference TRBV7-2 and TRBJ2-1, the complete variable domain reads GAGVSQSPSNKVTEKGKDVELRCDPISGHTALYWYRQSLGQGLEFLIYFQGNSAPDKSGLPSDRFSAERTGGSVSTLTIQRTQQEDSAVYLCASSLGQGRDSGEFFGPGTRLTVL.

By proportion, this clonotype is medium-sized. V is TRBV11-2 and J is TRBJ2-1, with TRBD1 identical over 8 bases. The DNA end lines up better with TRBJ2-7; the J call may be wrong. The germline V gene has CDR1 SGHAT and CDR2 FQNNGV. The CDR3 spans 14 residues. The CDR3 loop reads CASSLVGTGIEQYF. DNA for the CDR3: TGTGCCAGCAGCTTAGTCGGGACAGGCATCGAGCAGTACTTC.

By proportion, this clonotype is medium-sized (0.01 to 0.1%). The chain is built from TRBV6-1 and TRBJ2-3; D is ambiguous. Germline V gives CDR1 MNHNS, CDR2 SASEGT. This CDR3 is 13 amino acids long. Trimming stripped 6 bases from V and 6 bases from J, with 13 bases between. The CDR3 DNA reads TGTGCCAGCAGGGTAATGTCCTGGGATACGCAGTATTTT. Translated: CASRVMSWDTQYF.

A word on this clonotype: Without the conserved terminal phenylalanine or tryptophan, this CDR3 likely stems from a read error. The chain is built from TRBV7-2 and TRBJ2-3, with 10 nucleotides matching TRBD2. CDR3 length: 15 residues. Germline CDR1 SGHTA, CDR2 FQGNSA. CDR3 bases: TGTGCCAGCAGCCGTCTAGCGGGAGTGGGAGATGCGCAGTATTGT. Translating gives CASSRLAGVGDAQYC.

Turning to this clonotype: Sequence at one end of the junction differs from germline and may be a read error. The chain links TRBV7-9 to TRBJ2-5; 7 nucleotides match TRBD1. The CDR3 totals 14 residues. Germline CDR1 is SEHNR and CDR2 is FQNEAQ (reference sequence). In nucleotides, the CDR3 is TGTACCAGCAGCCCTAGGACAGGATTGAATGAGCAGTTGTTC. Translating it yields CTSSPRTGLNEQLF.

Concerning this clonotype itself: The missing conserved phenylalanine or tryptophan at the end of this CDR3 makes a read error likely. The chain is built from TRBV7-6 and TRBJ2-7; TRBD1 aligns across 7 bases. Germline V gives CDR1 SGHVS, CDR2 FNYEAQ. There are 13 residues in the CDR3. The CDR3 region has the DNA TGTGCGAGCAGCTCCCAACAGGGGTACGAGCAGTACTGC. This sequence encodes CASSSQQGYEQYC.

To note about this clonotype: This CDR3 is missing its conserved last phenylalanine or tryptophan, likely due to a read error. J is TRBJ2-1 and V is TRBV12-3 or TRBV12-4; no clear D. The germline V and J ends were trimmed by 8 bases and 9 bases, with 14 bases remaining between them. CDR3 length: 12 residues. The CDR3, as DNA: TGTGCCAGCGGTTGTCTGTGGAGTGAGCAGTTCTTG. Translated: CASGCLWSEQFL.

Concerning this clonotype itself: Since no conserved phenylalanine or tryptophan closes the CDR3, a read error is the likely cause. The chain recombines TRBV10-3 with TRBJ1-2, with unresolved D. Germline V gene sequence: CDR1 ENHRY, CDR2 SYGVKD. The V and J ends lost 11 bases and 7 bases respectively, with 11 bases between them. The CDR3 extends over 10 amino acids. CDR3 amino acids: CAAPAFGYTV. CDR3 nucleotide sequence: TGTGCCGCCCCCGCCTTTGGCTACACCGTC.

V is TRBV30 and J is TRBJ2-1; D ambiguous. This CDR3 has 11 residues. Between the trimmed V and J ends, which lost 0 bases and 8 bases, there was a span of 5 bases. Per the germline V gene, CDR1 is GTSNPN and CDR2 is SVGIG (reference sequence). CDR3 nucleotides: TGTGCCTGGAGTGTAAAGTATGAGCAGTTCTTC. Its protein product is CAWSVKYEQFF.

This clonotype was observed once. At one end the junction does not follow the germline gene, possibly because of a read error. This sequence joins TRBV27 and TRBJ2-3; TRBD2 might be the D (6 bases). From germline, CDR1 is MNHEY and CDR2 SMNVEV (reference sequence). This CDR3 is built from 15 residues. The CDR3 nucleotides read TGTGCCAGCGGTTCCCCCGGGGGAGGCACAGATACGCAGGATTTT. It is translated as CASGSPGGGTDTQDF.

This clonotype occurred once. Likely a read error: the CDR3 ends without its conserved phenylalanine or tryptophan. Because the CDR3's place on the DNA is in doubt, the DNA is left out and the CDR3 is given as listed by TCRdb. V is TRBV6-1 and J is TRBJ2-5; the listed D gene, TRBD1, was not tested against the DNA. Germline assignment: CDR1 MNHNS and CDR2 SASEGT. The CDR3 is 14 residues long, ends included. Here the CDR3 reads CARSEAQGDYEQDC.

This chain joins TRBV6-1 and TRBJ2-5; D possibly uses TRBD1 or TRBD2 (6 bases each). Trimming left V 0 bases short and J 11 bases short, with 19 bases between. CDR1 and CDR2 (germline): MNHNS, SASEGT. The length of the CDR3 is 15 residues. CDR3 protein: CASSEAGGREQEQYF. The DNA of the CDR3 is TGTGCCAGCAGTGAAGCGGGGGGCAGGGAGCAGGAGCAGTACTTC.

The rearrangement links TRBV7-2 to TRBJ2-1; TRBD2 aligns across 7 bases. This CDR3 region has 14 residues. The germline CDR1 and CDR2 sequences are SGHTA and FQGNSA. Losses at the gene ends were 6 bases for V and 6 bases for J; bases not matched to a gene: 8. The CDR3 DNA is TGTGCCAGCAGGGGGGGGGGTAGCGGCAATGAGCAGTTCTTC. It encodes CASRGGGSGNEQFF.